The 24 T cell receptor beta chains below come from one sample, sequenced in a study of OX40 agonist ivuxolimab in advanced cancers. The library was prepared using the immunoSEQ multiplex PCR assay. The source is immuneACCESS, and TCRdb retained only in-frame sequences with V and J called. Part of the clones is not carried over; for the studies checked, unresolved V genes explain less than half of this, and the remainder is unexplained. Across this sample there are 30,000 to 45,000 clones, with roughly three quarters seen only once. The leading ten clones occupy approximately 10% of the sample. The source material was CD4+ or CD8+ T cells sorted from blood, sampled in a trial of the OX40 agonist ivuxolimab. Receptor source: an adult with an advanced solid tumor such as melanoma, head and neck, liver or kidney cancer.

The gene calls are TRBV7-6 and TRBJ2-7; 7 nucleotides align to TRBD2. The CDR3 has 13 amino acids. CDR1 SGHVS and CDR2 FNYEAQ come from the germline V gene. J was trimmed by 6 bases and V by 3 bases; bases with no gene match: 5. CDR3 amino acids: CASSFPPGGEQYF. The CDR3 DNA follows: TGTGCCAGCAGCTTCCCTCCGGGGGGCGAGCAGTACTTC.

This clone was picked up a small number of times. V is TRBV7-9 and J is TRBJ2-1; TRBD1 matches at 7 bases. Unmatched junction bases numbered 3, after V lost 3 bases and J lost 10 bases. The CDR3 spans 12 residues. Germline assignment: CDR1 SEHNR and CDR2 FQNEAQ (reference sequence). The CDR3 region is CASSFQQGEQFF. The CDR3 coding sequence is TGTGCCAGCAGCTTTCAACAGGGGGAGCAGTTCTTC.

The chain joins TRBV6-1 to TRBJ1-6, with 9 nucleotides matching TRBD1. V lost 2 bases, J lost 0 bases, and 8 bases stayed unmatched. Germline assignment: CDR1 MNHNS and CDR2 SASEGT. The length of the CDR3 is 19 residues. The CDR3 here is CASSETGQGGGSYNSPLHF. The CDR3 DNA sequence: TGTGCCAGCAGTGAAACGGGACAGGGAGGGGGCTCCTATAATTCACCCCTCCACTTT.

The chain uses TRBV11-2 and TRBJ1-6; D is ambiguous. The CDR3 loop spans 14 amino acids. Looked up from germline, CDR1 is SGHAT and CDR2 is FQNNGV. V was pared by 5 bases and J by 8 bases, with 13 bases between. DNA of the CDR3: TGTGCCAGCAGCCCCACGGAGGGCTATTCACCCCTCCACTTT. Its protein is CASSPTEGYSPLHF.

The chain employs TRBV2 and TRBJ2-7; 8 bases are a match to TRBD1. The CDR3 loop spans 14 amino acids. Germline values: CDR1 SNHLY, CDR2 FYNNEI. Unmatched junction bases numbered 5, after V lost 6 bases and J lost 1 base. The CDR3 spells CASRKTGESYEQYF. The CDR3 region has the DNA TGTGCCAGCAGGAAGACAGGGGAATCCTACGAGCAGTACTTC.

V usage is TRBV5-4 and J usage is TRBJ2-7, with D perhaps TRBD2 (5 bases). V lost 3 bases and J 4 bases, leaving 8 bases between the germline ends. CDR3 length equals 12 residues. From germline, CDR1 is SGHNT and CDR2 YYREEE (reference sequence). The CDR3 nucleotides are TGTGCCAGCAGCTCGGAGGATTACGAGCAGTACTTC. Encoded protein: CASSSEDYEQYF.

A single count supports this clone. The chain employs TRBV5-1 and TRBJ2-1; D might be TRBD1 or TRBD2, each matching 5 bases. V lost 4 bases to trimming and J lost 3 bases, with 14 bases between them. CDR3 length equals 15 residues. Germline V gene lookup returns CDR1 SGHRS and CDR2 YFSETQ. The CDR3 DNA reads TGCGCCAGCAGCGTTGGGGGAGACAGCTACAATGAGCAGTTCTTC. Its protein product is CASSVGGDSYNEQFF. Full variable domain (outside the CDR3, taken from reference TRBV5-1 and TRBJ2-1): KAGVTQTPRYLIKTRGQQVTLSCSPISGHRSVSWYQQTPGQGLQFLFEYFSETQRNKGNFPGRFSGRQFSNSRSEMNVSTLELGDSALYLCASSVGGDSYNEQFFGPGTRLTVL.

The chain carries TRBV25-1 and TRBJ1-1; possible D gene TRBD1, 5 bases. The CDR3 covers 13 residues. V was pared by 1 base and J by 6 bases, with 9 bases between. Germline-derived CDR1 and CDR2 are MGHDK and SYGVNS. The CDR3 DNA follows: TGTGCCAGCAGTGAATTAGGGGCACCTGAAGCTTTCTTT. This translates into CASSELGAPEAFF.

This clone came up once. The chain is built from TRBV7-9 and TRBJ1-2, with D perhaps TRBD1 (6 bases). The V and J ends lost 5 bases and 8 bases respectively, with 18 bases between them. From germline, CDR1 is SEHNR and CDR2 FQNEAQ (reference sequence). This CDR3 region has 14 residues. Here the CDR3 DNA reads TGTGCCAGCAGCGAAAGAGGGGGGCTAGGCGGCTACACCTTC. As protein: CASSERGGLGGYTF.

This clone is a singleton in its sample. The chain combines TRBV29-1 with TRBJ2-5; TRBD1 or TRBD2 may be the D gene (5 bases each). Germline assignment: CDR1 SQVTM and CDR2 ANQGSEA. V lost 1 base and J 7 bases, leaving 10 bases between the germline ends. This CDR3 contains 12 residues. CDR3 nucleotide sequence: TGCAGCGTTGAAGGGGGTGGGGGGACCCAGTACTTC. This translates into CSVEGGGGTQYF.

This clone showed up just a few times. This chain connects TRBV5-6 to TRBJ2-5, with D unresolved. This CDR3 spans 14 amino acids. Germline V gene lookup returns CDR1 SGHDT and CDR2 YYEEEE. Trimming cost V 0 bases and J 1 base, with 7 bases left between them. CDR3 in amino acids: CASSLEQIQETQYF. Here the CDR3 DNA reads TGTGCCAGCAGCTTGGAACAGATCCAAGAGACCCAGTACTTC. The whole variable domain, filled in from reference TRBV5-6 and TRBJ2-5, reads DAGVTQSPTHLIKTRGQQVTLRCSPKSGHDTVSWYQQALGQGPQFIFQYYEEEERQRGNFPDRFSGHQFPNYSSELNVNALLLGDSALYLCASSLEQIQETQYFGPGTRLLVL.

The genes are TRBV11-2 and TRBJ1-2, with a weak D call TRBD1 (5 bases). V lost 1 base and J 5 bases, leaving 14 bases between the germline ends. The CDR3 sequence is 15 residues long. Germline CDR1 reads SGHAT; CDR2 reads FQNNGV. CDR3 DNA sequence: TGTGCCAGCAGCTTAGTAGGGGCGGGAGGTTATGGCTACACCTTC. Amino acid sequence: CASSLVGAGGYGYTF.

The chain carries TRBV18 and TRBJ2-1; D call uncertain. CDR3 length equals 13 residues. Between the trimmed V and J ends, which lost 0 bases and 6 bases, there was a span of 6 bases. Germline assignment: CDR1 KGHSH and CDR2 LQKENI. CDR3 coding DNA: TGTGCCAGCTCACCACCCCTACCCAATGAGCAGTTCTTC. This codes for CASSPPLPNEQFF.

The chain carries TRBV27 and TRBJ2-3, with TRBD2 as a possible D gene (6 bases). Trimming stripped 5 bases from V and 2 bases from J, with 11 bases between. CDR1 MNHEY and CDR2 SMNVEV come from the germline V gene (reference sequence). The length of the CDR3 is 14 residues. CDR3 in amino acids: CASSGWGLTDTQYF. DNA of the CDR3: TGTGCCAGCAGTGGATGGGGACTCACAGATACGCAGTATTTT.

A word on this clone: The limits of the CDR3 on the DNA are not certain, so only TCRdb's listed CDR3 is given. The chain has TRBV1 and TRBJ2-7; the DNA was not compared with TRBD2, the D call given in the table. TRBV1 is classified as a pseudogene. The CDR3 region is 18 residues in length, termini included. This chain's CDR3 is CTSSHVGLGTRIYHEQYF.

The V and J genes are TRBV4-1 and TRBJ2-5, with D perhaps matching TRBD1 or TRBD2 (5 bases each). Deletions cut 4 bases from V and 2 bases from J, with 11 bases between. The germline gives CDR1 MGHRA, CDR2 YSYEKL. The CDR3 length is 14 residues. This chain's CDR3 is CASSPLWGQETQYF. As DNA, the CDR3 is TGCGCCAGCAGCCCCCTCTGGGGGCAAGAGACCCAGTACTTC.

Note on this clone: Other nucleotide sequences in the sample specify the same CDR3. CDR3 protein: CASSVGITGGGGGYTF. The CDR3 nucleotides are TGTGCCAGCAGCGTGGGGATAACAGGGGGCGGCGGGGGCTACACCTTC. The J gene is TRBJ1-2, the V gene TRBV9; 9 positions agree with TRBD1. Germline V gives CDR1 SGDLS, CDR2 YYNGEE. The CDR3 runs 16 residues. V was pared by 2 bases and J by 8 bases, with 13 bases of the junction left unmatched.

V usage is TRBV10-3 and J usage is TRBJ2-7; D tentatively fits TRBD1 or TRBD2 (6 bases each). In germline, CDR1 is ENHRY, CDR2 SYGVKD. The V end was cut by 0 bases, the J end by 0 bases, with 9 bases between. The CDR3 is 15 residues long. For the CDR3, the DNA is TGTGCCATCAGTGAGTCCGGGGGCCTCTCCTACGAGCAGTACTTC. It encodes CAISESGGLSYEQYF.

This rearrangement joins TRBV19 to TRBJ2-1, with D possibly being TRBD2 (5 bases). This CDR3 is 16 amino acids long. The germline V gene has CDR1 LNHDA and CDR2 SQIVND (reference sequence). V dropped 2 bases and J dropped 4 bases, with 15 bases sitting between them. The CDR3 loop is CASSIIPAEFYNEQFF. The CDR3 DNA is TGTGCCAGTAGTATAATACCAGCGGAGTTTTACAATGAGCAGTTCTTC.

This sequence joins TRBV19 and TRBJ2-1, with D perhaps given as TRBD1 or TRBD2 (5 bases each). V lost 5 bases and J 5 bases, leaving 10 bases between the germline ends. This CDR3 has 13 residues. CDR1 is LNHDA and CDR2 is SQIVND in the germline V gene (reference sequence). The CDR3: CASSRDGHNEQFF. The CDR3 nucleotides are TGTGCCAGTAGTCGGGACGGACACAATGAGCAGTTCTTC.

Concerning this clone itself: The junction departs from the called germline gene at one end, perhaps through a read error. CDR3 in amino acids: CASSPVEESSYEQYF. The CDR3 DNA is TGCGCCAGCAGCCCTGTGGAGGAAAGCTCCTACGAGCAGTACTTC. The chain employs TRBV13 and TRBJ2-7, with D maybe TRBD2 (5 bases). The CDR3 extends over 15 amino acids. Germline loops: CDR1 PRHDT, CDR2 FYEKMQ (reference sequence).

CDR3 sequence: CASSLDSWGASSGANVLTF. CDR3 sequence (DNA): TGTGCCAGCAGCTTAGACTCTTGGGGGGCCAGCTCTGGGGCCAACGTCCTGACTTTC. The rearrangement uses TRBV11-2 and TRBJ2-6, with D tentatively TRBD1 or TRBD2 (6 bases each). V shed 0 bases and J shed 0 bases, with 15 bases lying between them. The CDR3 runs to 19 residues. Germline V gives CDR1 SGHAT, CDR2 FQNNGV. The complete variable domain, with remaining parts taken from reference TRBV11-2 and TRBJ2-6, reads EAGVAQSPRYKIIEKRQSVAFWCNPISGHATLYWYQQILGQGPKLLIQFQNNGVVDDSQLPKDRFSAERLKGVDSTLKIQPAKLEDSAVYLCASSLDSWGASSGANVLTFGAGSRLTVL.

This clone appeared a single time. V and J are TRBV29-1 and TRBJ2-4; no clear D gene. Germline CDR1 reads SQVTM; CDR2 reads ANQGSEA. This CDR3 contains 13 residues. V lost 7 bases to trimming and J lost 0 bases, with 10 bases between them. This chain's CDR3 is CSAAQIAKNIQYF. CDR3 DNA: TGCAGCGCAGCACAGATAGCCAAAAACATTCAGTACTTC.

This clone has more than one count but fewer than ten. The gene calls are TRBV14 and TRBJ1-6; D is uncertain. The CDR3 is 15 residues long. Trimming pared 1 base from V and 6 bases from J, leaving 10 bases between. Per germline, CDR1 SGHDN and CDR2 FVKESK. As DNA, the CDR3 is TGTGCCAGCAGCCAAGGGGAACTTATTAATTCACCCCTCCACTTT. Its protein is CASSQGELINSPLHF. Full variable domain (outside the CDR3, taken from reference TRBV14 and TRBJ1-6): EAGVTQFPSHSVIEKGQTVTLRCDPISGHDNLYWYRRVMGKEIKFLLHFVKESKQDESGMPNNRFLAERTGGTYSTLKVQPAELEDSGVYFCASSQGELINSPLHFGNGTRLTVT.